This TCR beta chain came from a study of T-cell reconstitution after alpha-beta-depleted transplantation in children. For TCRbeta, the library was prepared with unique molecular identifiers. TCRdb re-called the PCR reads through MiXCR, storing one row per CDR3 protein. The sample consists of approximately 420,000 distinct CDR3 sequences, about 11% of them appearing once. The V gene lost 6 bases and the J gene lost 4 bases, with 13 bases spanning the gap. In germline, CDR1 is MNHNS, CDR2 SASEGT. CDR3 length: 14 amino acids. The sample holds a few counts of this clonotype. The chain has TRBV6-1 and TRBJ2-1; no reliable D call. The receptor's source is a human donor who donated a stem cell graft to a child with acute myeloid leukemia. The source was PBMCs from the stem cell graft donor, collected from the stem cell graft. The chain's CDR3 is CASSPLRSYNEQFF. CDR3 DNA: TGTGCCAGCAGCCCCTTAAGGTCTTACAATGAGCAGTTCTTC.